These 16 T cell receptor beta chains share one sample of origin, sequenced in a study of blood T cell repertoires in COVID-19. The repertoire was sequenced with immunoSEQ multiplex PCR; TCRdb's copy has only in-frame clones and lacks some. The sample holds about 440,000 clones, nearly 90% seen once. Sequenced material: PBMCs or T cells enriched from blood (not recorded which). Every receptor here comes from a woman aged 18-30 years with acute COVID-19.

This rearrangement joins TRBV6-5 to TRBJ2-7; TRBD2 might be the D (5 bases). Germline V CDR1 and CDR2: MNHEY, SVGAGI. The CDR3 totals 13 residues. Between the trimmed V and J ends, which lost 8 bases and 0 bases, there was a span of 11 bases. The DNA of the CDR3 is TGTGCCAGCGGAGGTGAGCACTCCTACGAGCAGTACTTC. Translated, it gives CASGGEHSYEQYF.

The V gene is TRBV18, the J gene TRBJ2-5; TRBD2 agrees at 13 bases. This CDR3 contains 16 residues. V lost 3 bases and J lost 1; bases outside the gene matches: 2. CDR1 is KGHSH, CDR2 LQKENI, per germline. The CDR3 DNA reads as TGTGCCAGCTCACCGGGGACTAGCGGGGCCCAAGAGACCCAGTACTTC. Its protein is CASSPGTSGAQETQYF.

The CDR3 here is CASRDRAGNSPLHF. In DNA, the CDR3 is TGTGCCAGCAGGGACAGGGCAGGGAATTCACCCCTCCACTTT. The chain is built from TRBV27 and TRBJ1-6; TRBD1 aligns across 8 bases. The V gene's germline CDR1 is MNHEY and CDR2 SMNVEV (reference sequence). Trimming took 6 bases from V and 7 from J; bases not matched to a gene: 5. The CDR3 has 14 amino acids.

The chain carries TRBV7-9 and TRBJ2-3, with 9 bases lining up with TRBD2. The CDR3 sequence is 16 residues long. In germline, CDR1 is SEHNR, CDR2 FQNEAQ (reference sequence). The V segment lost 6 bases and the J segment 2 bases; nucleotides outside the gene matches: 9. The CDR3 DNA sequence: TGTGCCAGCAGTAAACATAGCGGGGGAAACACAGATACGCAGTATTTT. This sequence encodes CASSKHSGGNTDTQYF.

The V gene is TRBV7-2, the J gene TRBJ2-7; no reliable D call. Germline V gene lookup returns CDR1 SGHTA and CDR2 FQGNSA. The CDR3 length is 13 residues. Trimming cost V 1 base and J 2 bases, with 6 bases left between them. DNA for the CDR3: TGTGCCAGCAGCTTAGAGTTAGCCTACGAGCAGTACTTC. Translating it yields CASSLELAYEQYF.

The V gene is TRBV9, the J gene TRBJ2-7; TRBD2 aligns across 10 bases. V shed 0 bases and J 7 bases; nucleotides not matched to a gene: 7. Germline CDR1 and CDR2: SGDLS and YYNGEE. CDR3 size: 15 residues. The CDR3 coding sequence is TGTGCCAGCAGCGTAGAAGCGGGAGGGCCTGGTGAGCAGTACTTC. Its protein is CASSVEAGGPGEQYF.

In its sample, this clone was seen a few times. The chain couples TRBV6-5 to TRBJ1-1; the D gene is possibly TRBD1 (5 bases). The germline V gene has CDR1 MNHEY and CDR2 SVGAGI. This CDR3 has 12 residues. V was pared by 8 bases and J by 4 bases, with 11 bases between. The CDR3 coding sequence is TGTGCCAGCCTATGGGGGGGCACTGAAGCTTTCTTT. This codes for CASLWGGTEAFF.

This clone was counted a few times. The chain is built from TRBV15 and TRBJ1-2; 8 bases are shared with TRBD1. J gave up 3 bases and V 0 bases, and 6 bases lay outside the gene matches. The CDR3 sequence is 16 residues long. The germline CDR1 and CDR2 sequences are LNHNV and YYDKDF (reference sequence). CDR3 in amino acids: CATSRDQDRVYYGYTF. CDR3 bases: TGTGCCACCAGCAGAGATCAGGACAGGGTCTACTATGGCTACACCTTC.

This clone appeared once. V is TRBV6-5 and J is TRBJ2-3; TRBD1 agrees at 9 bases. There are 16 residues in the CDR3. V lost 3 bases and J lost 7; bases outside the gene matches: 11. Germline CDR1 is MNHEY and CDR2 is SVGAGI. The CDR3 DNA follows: TGTGCCAGCAGTTATTCCGGGACAGGGATTCGAAATACGCAGTATTTT. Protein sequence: CASSYSGTGIRNTQYF.

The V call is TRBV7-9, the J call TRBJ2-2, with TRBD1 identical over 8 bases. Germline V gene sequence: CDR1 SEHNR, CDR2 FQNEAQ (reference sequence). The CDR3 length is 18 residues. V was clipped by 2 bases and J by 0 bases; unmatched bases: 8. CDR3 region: CASSLRGSGGSNTGELFF. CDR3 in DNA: TGTGCCAGCAGCTTAAGGGGTTCAGGGGGCTCGAACACCGGGGAGCTGTTTTTT.

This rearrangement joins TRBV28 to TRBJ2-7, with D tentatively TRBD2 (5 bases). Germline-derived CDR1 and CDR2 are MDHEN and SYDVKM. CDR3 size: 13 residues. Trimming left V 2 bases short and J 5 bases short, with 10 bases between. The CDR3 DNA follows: TGTGCCAGCAGTTTAGTCAGGCGGGACGAGCAGTACTTC. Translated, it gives CASSLVRRDEQYF.

CDR3 DNA: TGTGCCAGCAACCTAGCGGGCTACAATGAGCAGTTCTTC. Translated: CASNLAGYNEQFF. This chain links TRBV3-1 (or the pseudogene TRBV3-2) with TRBJ2-1; 8 bases map to TRBD2. With V trimmed by 7 bases and J by 3 bases, 2 bases remained unmatched. Per germline, CDR1 LGHDT and CDR2 YNNKEL (reference sequence). The CDR3 has 13 residues.

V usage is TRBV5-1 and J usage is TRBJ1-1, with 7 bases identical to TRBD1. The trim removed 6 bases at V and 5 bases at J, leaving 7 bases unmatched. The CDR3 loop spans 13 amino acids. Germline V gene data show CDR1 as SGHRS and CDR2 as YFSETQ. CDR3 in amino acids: CASTGQDRTEAFF. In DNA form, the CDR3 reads TGCGCCAGCACCGGACAGGATAGGACTGAAGCTTTCTTT.

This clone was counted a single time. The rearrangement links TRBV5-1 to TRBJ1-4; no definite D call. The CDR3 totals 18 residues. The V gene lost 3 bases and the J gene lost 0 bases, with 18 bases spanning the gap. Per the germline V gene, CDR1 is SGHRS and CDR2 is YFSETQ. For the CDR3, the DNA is TGCGCCAGCAGCTCGTATCCGGGGAGGGAGACAACTAATGAAAAACTGTTTTTT. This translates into CASSSYPGRETTNEKLFF.

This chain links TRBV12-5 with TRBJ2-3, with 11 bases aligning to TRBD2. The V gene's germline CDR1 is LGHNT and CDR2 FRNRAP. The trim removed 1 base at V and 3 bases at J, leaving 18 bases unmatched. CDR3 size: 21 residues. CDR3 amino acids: CASGLGALRRSGGEVTDTQYF. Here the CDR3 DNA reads TGTGCTAGTGGTTTGGGTGCGCTACGACGTAGCGGGGGGGAGGTGACAGATACGCAGTATTTT.

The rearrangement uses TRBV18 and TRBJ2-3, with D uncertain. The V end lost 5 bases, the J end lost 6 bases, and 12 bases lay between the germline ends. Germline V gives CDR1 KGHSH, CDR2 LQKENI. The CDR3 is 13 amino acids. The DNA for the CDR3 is TGTGCCAGCTCAGCGTCCTTCTCCGATACGCAGTATTTT. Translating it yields CASSASFSDTQYF.